This T cell receptor (beta chain) was observed in a study of naive and memory T cell subsets. Study-wide results and caveats: Possibly reflecting memory cells re-expressing CD45RA, a few larger clonotypes occurred in naive repertoires, especially CD8. Over 85% of naive TCR sequences appeared only once after error correction, unlike memory subsets.

The beta constant-region primer was an equimolar mix of two oligonucleotides covering TRBC1 and TRBC2. The ligated cDNA underwent four PCR rounds using SP2 and nested alpha and beta constant-region primers. The cDNA 3' end received a ligated single-stranded oligonucleotide carrying the SP2 primer and a 12-nucleotide UMI. TCRdb redid the calling of the UMI-ligation and nested PCR reads with MiXCR, one entry per CDR3 protein. Of 99,000 or so distinct CDR3 sequences listed, about 14% were seen once; the top ten hold 2.8%. A few counts support this clonotype. Antigen: not known. The receptor's source is a human donor in good health. Material for sequencing was naive CD8+ T cells from blood.

The CDR3 DNA sequence: TGCGCCAGCAGCCAAGGAAGGAATCTTCCTGGCTACACCTTC. Encoded protein: CASSQGRNLPGYTF. The genes are TRBV4-3 and TRBJ1-2, with unresolved D. Trimming stripped 1 base from V and 7 bases from J, with 13 bases between. The CDR3 is 14 residues long. CDR1 is LGHNA, CDR2 YSLEER, per germline.